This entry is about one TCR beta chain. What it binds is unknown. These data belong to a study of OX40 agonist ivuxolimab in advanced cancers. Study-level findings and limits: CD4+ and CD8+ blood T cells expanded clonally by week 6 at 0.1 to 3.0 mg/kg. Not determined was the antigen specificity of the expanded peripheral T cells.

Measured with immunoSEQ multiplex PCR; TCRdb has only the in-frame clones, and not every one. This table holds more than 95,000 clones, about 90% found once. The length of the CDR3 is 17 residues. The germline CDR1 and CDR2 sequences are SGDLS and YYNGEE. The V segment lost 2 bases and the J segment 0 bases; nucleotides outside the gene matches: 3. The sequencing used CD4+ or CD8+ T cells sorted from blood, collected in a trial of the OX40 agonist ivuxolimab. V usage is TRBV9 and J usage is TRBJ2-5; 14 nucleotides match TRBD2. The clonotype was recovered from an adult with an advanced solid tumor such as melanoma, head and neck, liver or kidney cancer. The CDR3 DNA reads TGTGCCAGCAGCGTGACTAGCGGGGGGGTCGACCAAGAGACCCAGTACTTC. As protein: CASSVTSGGVDQETQYF.